This T cell receptor beta chain was sequenced for a study of brain metastases from non-small cell lung cancer (dated by TCRdb to the late 2010s). As for the study more broadly: In non-small-cell lung cancer patients, the researchers characterized the immune microenvironment of brain metastases and primary tumors that had been resected as matched pairs.

Library preparation used the immunoSEQ multiplex PCR assay. Sequencing of the T-cell receptor beta chain repertoire was carried out together with a 770-gene immune expression panel. In its TCRdb copy, this immuneACCESS table keeps in-frame sequences only and misses some clones. Where compared with another copy, unresolved V genes explain less than half of these, and the others have no known cause. The sample table holds approximately 2,000 clones, of which around 84% were seen once. Of the sample, 9.5% to 13% is held by the ten largest clones. V is shortened by 1 base, J by 5 bases, and the region joining them spans 8 bases. For CDR1 and CDR2, the germline V gene lists LGHNA and YSLEER. The cysteine opens and the phenylalanine closes a CDR3 of 13 amino acids. Only CDR3 DNA is held: 39 bases, read in frame from base 1. On this clone: Its antigen has not been determined. The sample holds no much larger clone one base away, and base qualities are not on file.

A total of 30 to 50 patients with non-small-cell lung cancer that had been surgically resected, each with specimens from both a primary tumor and a brain metastasis, made up the cohort. The receptor comes from a donor aged 40 or over with non-small cell lung cancer. Sequencing was carried out using tumor-adjacent normal tissue. The rearrangement combines TRBV4-3 with TRBJ1-1; the D gene is possibly TRBD1, with 5 bases matching. The DNA sequence follows: TGCGCCAGCAGCCAAGTAAAGGGGACTGAAGCTTTCTTT. It codes for CASSQVKGTEAFF.